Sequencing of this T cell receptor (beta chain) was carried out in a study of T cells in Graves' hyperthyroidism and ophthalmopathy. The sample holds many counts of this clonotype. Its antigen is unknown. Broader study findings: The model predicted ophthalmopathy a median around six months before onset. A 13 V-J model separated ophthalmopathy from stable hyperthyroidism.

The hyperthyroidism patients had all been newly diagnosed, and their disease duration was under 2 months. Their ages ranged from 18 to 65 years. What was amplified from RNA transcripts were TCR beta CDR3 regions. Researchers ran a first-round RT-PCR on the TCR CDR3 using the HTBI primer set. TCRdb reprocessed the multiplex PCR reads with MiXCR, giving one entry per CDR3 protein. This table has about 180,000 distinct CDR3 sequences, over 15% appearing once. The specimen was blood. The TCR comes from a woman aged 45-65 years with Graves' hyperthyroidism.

The CDR3 is CASSYRFVQGGTEAFF. CDR3 nucleotide sequence: TGTGCCAGCAGTTACCGGTTTGTCCAGGGCGGCACTGAAGCTTTCTTT. The V call is TRBV6-6, the J call TRBJ1-1, with D possibly matching TRBD1 (5 bases). This CDR3 has 16 amino acids. Germline-derived CDR1 and CDR2 are MNHNY and SVGAGI (reference sequence). The V gene lost 2 bases and the J gene lost 4 bases, with 17 bases spanning the gap.